These 20 T cell receptor delta chains were sequenced from one sample in a study of γδ T cells in repeated Plasmodium falciparum infection. Flow sorting of PBMC yielded separate Vgamma9/Vdelta2+ and Vdelta2-negative gammadelta T cell populations for bulk repertoire analysis. TCRdb made new clone calls on the multiplex PCR reads using CATT. The sample shows 70,000 to 95,000 delta-chain clones, 1.4% of them seen only once. Material: gamma-delta T cells from blood. These receptors were obtained from a pool of human donors (malaria-infected and uninfected, not separated).

For this clone: The amino acid sequence in TCRdb belongs to a much larger clone and departs from this DNA's translation at residue 5, likely a sequencing read error; the sequence shown is translated from the DNA. The V gene is TRDV1, the J gene TRDJ1, with D perhaps matching TRDD3 (5 bases). Looked up from germline, CDR1 is TSWWSYY and CDR2 is QGS. This CDR3 spans 17 amino acids. V was pared by 5 bases and J by 0 bases, with 19 bases between. The CDR3 is CALGKASPGGNTDKLIF. The CDR3 bases are TGTGCTCTTGGGAAAGCCTCCCCGGGGGGTAACACCGATAAACTCATCTTT.

This clone was counted ten times or more. The translation of this DNA and the TCRdb protein of a much larger clone differ at residue 3, probably owing to a read error; the protein shown here is translated from the DNA. This chain links TRDV2 with TRDJ1, with 9 positions matching TRDD3. Germline V gene data show CDR1 as GEAIGNYY and CDR2 as EKD. The CDR3 is made up of 17 amino acids. CDR3 bases: TGTGCCCGTGACACCGTGGGCCTGGGGGATCCTACCGATAAACTCATCTTT. Residues: CARDTVGLGDPTDKLIF.

This clone was found a few times. A far larger clone is one nucleotide away, so this likely arose from a read error. Other DNA sequences within the sample encode an identical CDR3. The chain recombines TRDV1 with TRDJ1, with TRDD3 matching over 12 bases. No J segment appears in TCRdb, so it was assigned here by matching the sequence to germline. The germline gives CDR1 TSWWSYY, CDR2 QGS. This CDR3 has 21 residues. The CDR3 DNA sequence: TGCGCTCTTGGGGAAAGGGTTACGTACTGGGGGATACCGGTGTACACCGATAAACTCATCTTT. Its translation is CALGERVTYWGIPVYTDKLIF.

There are a few counts of this clone. The TCRdb record carries a much larger clone's protein, which differs from this DNA's translation at residue 14; a read error is the likely cause, and the protein listed here is the DNA translation. The chain recombines TRDV2 with TRDJ3, with 10 bases lining up with TRDD3. Assignment of the J gene here rests on matching the DNA to germline, because TCRdb gives none. The germline V gene encodes CDR1 GEAIGNYY and CDR2 EKD. The length of the CDR3 is 19 residues. In DNA form, the CDR3 reads TGTGCCTGTGACGCTACTGGGGGATTGAGCTCCTGGGACGCCCGACAGATGTTTTTC. Protein product: CACDATGGLSSWDARQMFF.

This clone appeared many times. The TCRdb protein comes from a much larger clone and disagrees with this DNA's translation at residue 7, likely due to a read error; the protein given here is derived from the DNA. J is TRDJ3 and V is TRDV1; 10 bases are a match to TRDD3. Germline V gene lookup returns CDR1 TSWWSYY and CDR2 QGS. The CDR3 runs to 20 residues. Trimming took 5 bases from V and 0 from J; bases not matched to a gene: 10. The CDR3, as DNA: TGTGCTCTTGGGAAGGGAGCACTGGGGGATTACTCCTGGGACACCCGACAGATGTTTTTC. Translation gives CALGKGALGDYSWDTRQMFF.

This clone turned up a few times. The TCRdb protein, from a much larger clone, departs from this DNA's translation at residue 9, likely by read error; the protein shown derives from the DNA. Here the CDR3 reads CALGEKFDCTDKLIF. CDR3 in DNA: TGTGCTCTTGGGGAAAAGTTCGACTGCACCGATAAACTCATCTTT. The chain couples TRDV1 to TRDJ1; no clear D. As TCRdb names no J gene, one was assigned here on the basis of a DNA match to germline. Germline V lookup: CDR1 TSWWSYY, CDR2 QGS. The CDR3 loop spans 15 amino acids. V was cut by 2 bases and J by 1 base, with 11 bases left in between.

In regard to this clone: The protein held in TCRdb is that of a much larger clone and does not match this DNA's translation at residue 8, likely because of a read error; the protein shown is translated from the DNA. This chain uses TRDV2 with TRDJ1, with 10 positions matching TRDD3. Because TCRdb records no J gene, it was assigned here through a match of the DNA to germline. The CDR3 is 19 residues long. Germline V CDR1 and CDR2: GEAIGNYY, EKD. Trimming took 3 bases from V and 0 from J; bases not matched to a gene: 15. The CDR3 is CACDSMPDTGGSNTDKLIF. The CDR3 coding sequence is TGTGCCTGTGACTCAATGCCCGATACTGGGGGATCCAACACCGATAAACTCATCTTT.

This clone showed up just a few times. Given a far larger clone just one base away, this is likely a sequencing read error. This specimen includes other DNA sequences encoding the same CDR3. J gene calling gave no result, while the V gene is TRDV1; the table gives TRDD3 as D, unverified against the DNA. Germline V gene data show CDR1 as TSWWSYY and CDR2 as QGS. This CDR3 spans 20 amino acids. CDR3 bases: TGTGCTCTTGGGGAACTAGCCCTACTAGGTGGGGGATGGTTGACAGCACAACTCTTCTTC. This codes for CALGELALLGGGWLTAQLFF.

This clone was counted only a few times. This is likely an artifact of a read error, given a far larger clone one base away. Other DNA sequences in this sample translate to the same CDR3. This chain uses TRDV2 with TRDJ1; the match to TRDD3 covers 13 bases. The J gene, missing from TCRdb, was assigned here through DNA to germline matching. V was clipped by 0 bases and J by 5 bases; unmatched bases: 11. This CDR3 spans 18 amino acids. In germline, CDR1 is GEAIGNYY, CDR2 EKD. CDR3 residues: CACDTGKLLGDTPDKLIF. The CDR3 nucleotides are TGTGCCTGTGACACCGGGAAGTTACTGGGGGATACGCCTGATAAACTCATCTTT.

This clone was picked up a small number of times. TCRdb shows a much larger clone's protein in place of this DNA's translation, and the two differ at residue 6, likely through a read error; the protein shown is translated from the DNA. The rearrangement joins TRDV2 to TRDJ2, with TRDD3 matching 12 bases. The J gene comes from matching the DNA to germline here; TCRdb lacks it. CDR1 is GEAIGNYY and CDR2 is EKD in the germline V gene. The CDR3 has 20 amino acids. The trim removed 3 bases at V and 3 bases at J, leaving 16 bases unmatched. The CDR3 region has the DNA TGTGCCTGTGACCCCAAAGGTCCTCTGGGGGATACGAATCTGACAGCACAACTCTTCTTT. It translates to CACDPKGPLGDTNLTAQLFF.

This clone occurred many times. The protein that TCRdb holds for this DNA derives from a much larger clone and differs from the translated DNA at residue 11, which likely indicates a read error; the protein shown here is translated from the DNA. The V call is TRDV2, the J call TRDJ1, with 11 bases aligning to TRDD3. TCRdb carries no J gene annotation; the J gene was assigned here by matching the DNA with germline. Germline lookup yields CDR1 GEAIGNYY and CDR2 EKD. This CDR3 region has 19 residues. The J segment lost 0 bases and the V segment lost 0 bases, leaving 11 bases of the junction unmatched. CDR3 nucleotides: TGTGCCTGTGACACCGTAGGTGGGGGATACGGGGGGTACACCGATAAACTCATCTTT. It yields the protein CACDTVGGGYGGYTDKLIF.

As for this clone: This likely came from a read error, as a far larger clone is one base away. Within the sample, other DNA sequences also encode this same CDR3. The chain carries TRDV1 and TRDJ2; 7 positions agree with TRDD3. Because TCRdb records no J gene, it was assigned here through a match of the DNA to germline. This CDR3 is 23 amino acids long. V lost 1 base and J lost 7; bases outside the gene matches: 30. The germline V gene has CDR1 TSWWSYY and CDR2 QGS. CDR3 loop: CALGERGRIWGRRNPLEGAQLFF. In DNA form, the CDR3 reads TGTGCTCTTGGGGAACGAGGCCGAATCTGGGGGCGGCGAAATCCCCTCGAGGGAGCACAACTCTTCTTT.

This clone was seen only a few times. With only one base between it and a far larger clone, this is likely a read error. The same CDR3 is also encoded by other DNA sequences in this sample. V is TRDV2 and J is TRDJ1, with 8 bases fitting TRDD3. TCRdb records no J gene; here it was assigned by comparing the DNA to germline. There are 17 residues in the CDR3. Germline CDR1 reads GEAIGNYY; CDR2 reads EKD. The CDR3 DNA reads TGTGCCTGCGACATCCTTCATCGACTGGGGGACACCGATAAACTCATCTTT. It encodes CACDILHRLGDTDKLIF.

With regard to this clone: TCRdb records a much larger clone's protein for this DNA, with a difference at residue 13 that likely arises from a read error; the protein given is the translation of the DNA. The genes are TRDV3 and TRDJ1; 8 nucleotides match TRDD2. Germline assignment: CDR1 TVYSNPD and CDR2 GDNSRS (reference sequence). V trimming: 3 bases; J trimming: 1 base; junction bases outside the gene matches: 22. This CDR3 has 19 residues. CDR3 coding DNA: TGTGCCTTGGCCCGCTTCCTACGGTACCTTTTCGGGTGCACCGATAAACTCATCTTT. Protein sequence: CALARFLRYLFGCTDKLIF.

In this sample, this clone turned up many times. This DNA translates differently at residue 14 from the TCRdb protein, which is that of a much larger clone; a read error is likely, and the protein shown is the DNA's own translation. This rearrangement joins TRDV2 to TRDJ1, with 9 bases identical to TRDD3. The CDR3 loop spans 16 amino acids. Germline V lookup: CDR1 GEAIGNYY, CDR2 EKD. The CDR3 DNA is TGTGCCTGTGACAAACTGGGGGACCCGTACACCGATAAACCCATCTTT. Protein sequence: CACDKLGDPYTDKPIF.

In the case of this clone: The protein recorded in TCRdb matches a much larger clone and deviates from this DNA's translation at residue 4, suggesting a read error; the protein here is obtained by translating the DNA. This chain connects TRDV2 to TRDJ1; D may be TRDD2 or TRDD3 (6 bases each). The J gene was missing in TCRdb and was found by matching the end of the DNA to germline. Per the germline V gene, CDR1 is GEAIGNYY and CDR2 is EKD. V lost 5 bases and J lost 0, with 33 bases in between. The CDR3 runs 21 residues. This CDR3 reads CACGLPSLPLGMGRYTDKLIF. DNA for the CDR3: TGTGCCTGTGGCCTCCCTTCCCTCCCCCTGGGGATGGGGAGGTACACCGATAAACTCATCTTT.

There are a few counts of this clone. This likely traces to a read error, being one base from a far larger clone. The sample carries other DNA sequences with the same CDR3. The V gene reported is TRDV1; the J gene is uncalled; the D call TRDD3 from the table was never checked on the DNA. Germline-derived CDR1 and CDR2 are TSWWSYY and QGS. This CDR3 is built from 21 residues. Written as DNA, the CDR3 is TGTGCTCTTGGGGTTTCCTCCTCGACTGGGGGGATACGGCCTATCACCGATAAACTCATCTTC. This encodes CALGVSSSTGGIRPITDKLIF.

As for this clone: The protein in TCRdb stems from a much larger clone and differs at residue 14 from this DNA's translation, likely a read error; here the protein is translated from the DNA. The rearrangement links TRDV2 to TRDJ3; 13 positions match TRDD3. Matching the DNA to germline supplied the J gene, which TCRdb does not give. CDR1 and CDR2 (germline): GEAIGNYY, EKD. With 3 bases clipped from V and 5 bases from J, the junction kept 15 bases outside the gene matches. The CDR3 extends over 21 amino acids. CDR3 in amino acids: CACDLVLGDTHLTRDTRQMFF. CDR3 DNA: TGTGCCTGTGACTTGGTACTGGGGGATACGCATCTGACCCGGGACACCCGACAGATGTTTTTC.

This clone was counted only a few times. TCRdb assigns this DNA the protein of a much larger clone, which departs from its translation at residue 9; this likely reflects a read error, and the protein shown comes from translating the DNA. This chain uses TRDV1 with TRDJ1; 8 positions match TRDD3. CDR3 length: 16 residues. In germline, CDR1 is TSWWSYY, CDR2 QGS. Trimming took 4 bases from V and 7 from J; bases not matched to a gene: 14. The CDR3 here is CALGAKPIALGGKLIF. The CDR3 nucleotides are TGTGCTCTTGGGGCCAAACCCATCGCACTGGGGGGTAAACTCATCTTT.

As regards this clone: This likely came from a read error, as a far larger clone is one base away. This specimen includes other DNA sequences encoding the same CDR3. The V gene is TRDV1; the J gene was not called; TRDD3, as called in the table, went unchecked against the DNA. The CDR3 loop spans 24 amino acids. Germline CDR1 TSWWSYY, CDR2 QGS. The CDR3 is CALGEPTAPNFLLYWGNYTDKLIF. Written as DNA, the CDR3 is TGTGCTCTTGGGGAACCGACGGCCCCAAACTTCCTCTTATACTGGGGGAATTACACCGATAAACTCATCTTC.